This record covers a single T cell receptor beta chain. TCRdb reprocessed the 5' RACE reads; each CDR3 protein has one entry and no DNA is given. In total, the table holds roughly 350,000 distinct CDR3 sequences. Germline CDR1 reads SGHRS; CDR2 reads YFSETQ. The CDR3 is 15 amino acids. This sample was taken from a study of T cells expressing NK-cell markers. V usage is TRBV5-1 and J usage is TRBJ2-3; TCRdb returns TRBD1, unconfirmable since there is no DNA. Sequenced: blood T cells: a sorted CD56 or NKG2C T cell subset, CD4+ or CD8+ T cells, or bulk PBMC T cells (not recorded which). This clonotype was sampled from a man aged 18 to 69 in good health. The CDR3: CASRRRTESTDTQYF.